Each of the 32 T cell receptor beta chains below was sequenced from the same sample in a study of naive and memory T cell subsets. The beta constant-region primer was an equimolar mix of two oligonucleotides covering TRBC1 and TRBC2. The ligated cDNA underwent four PCR rounds using SP2 and nested alpha and beta constant-region primers. TCRdb reprocessed the UMI-ligation and nested PCR reads with MiXCR, giving one entry per CDR3 protein. The sample contains roughly 130,000 distinct CDR3 sequences, roughly 36% of which appear only once. Sequenced material: central memory CD4+ T cells from blood. The receptors were gathered from a human donor in good health.

In this sample, this clonotype turned up a few times. The rearrangement links TRBV7-2 to TRBJ2-1, with a tentative D call TRBD1 (6 bases). Germline V gene sequence: CDR1 SGHTA, CDR2 FQGNSA. V was clipped by 2 bases and J by 2 bases, with 13 bases between them. The CDR3 has 16 amino acids. The CDR3 nucleotides are TGTGCCAGCAGCTTATACGACAGGTATACCTACAATGAGCAGTTCTTC. Its translation: CASSLYDRYTYNEQFF.

This clonotype was observed a handful of times. V gene TRBV7-2 combines with J gene TRBJ2-7, with no clear D. V dropped 5 bases and J dropped 4 bases, with 12 bases sitting between them. There are 13 residues in the CDR3. CDR1 is SGHTA and CDR2 is FQGNSA in the germline V gene. CDR3 sequence: CASSPRKQYEQYF. The DNA for the CDR3 is TGTGCCAGCAGCCCCCGGAAGCAGTACGAGCAGTACTTC.

This clonotype was observed a few times. V gene TRBV20-1 combines with J gene TRBJ2-3, with D unclear. CDR1 is DFQATT and CDR2 is SNEGSKA in the germline V gene (reference sequence). The CDR3 is 12 residues long. Trimming pared 1 base from V and 2 bases from J, leaving 4 bases between. The CDR3 spells CSARVPTDTQYF. The CDR3 region has the DNA TGCAGTGCTAGAGTACCCACAGATACGCAGTATTTT.

This clonotype turned up a few times. An end of the junction differs from the germline gene, which may be a read error. V and J are TRBV6-2 or TRBV6-3 and TRBJ2-1; TRBD2 matches 15 bases. This CDR3 has 16 residues. Germline V lookup: CDR1 MNHEY, CDR2 SVGEGT. The CDR3 DNA reads as TGTGTCAGCAGCCCTAGGACTAGCGGGAGGGGGAATGAGCAGTTCTTC. Residues: CVSSPRTSGRGNEQFF.

The rearrangement uses TRBV20-1 and TRBJ2-7; 8 bases line up with TRBD1. This CDR3 region has 15 residues. V lost 4 bases, J lost 3 bases, and 11 bases stayed unmatched. Germline CDR1 DFQATT, CDR2 SNEGSKA (reference sequence). The CDR3 loop is CSAIPMDRAYYEQYF. DNA for the CDR3: TGCAGTGCTATTCCAATGGACAGGGCCTACTACGAGCAGTACTTC.

The rearrangement joins TRBV28 to TRBJ1-2; D possibly corresponds to TRBD1 (5 bases). Trimming pared 6 bases from V and 5 bases from J, leaving 13 bases between. The V gene's germline CDR1 is MDHEN and CDR2 SYDVKM. CDR3 size: 13 residues. DNA of the CDR3: TGTGCCAGCAGCCAAGGGACGGTTTATGGCTACACCTTC. Its protein is CASSQGTVYGYTF.

The chain joins TRBV18 to TRBJ2-3; TRBD1 agrees at 8 bases. Germline CDR1 and CDR2: KGHSH and LQKENI. The V and J ends lost 3 bases and 3 bases, in that order; junction bases with no gene match: 2. CDR3 size: 14 residues. The CDR3 spells CASSPGQGTDTQYF. CDR3 nucleotides: TGTGCCAGCTCACCCGGACAGGGTACAGATACGCAGTATTTT.

The chain couples TRBV6-5 to TRBJ1-2; D may be TRBD1 (6 bases). The CDR3 spans 14 residues. In germline, CDR1 is MNHEY, CDR2 SVGAGI. V was clipped by 4 bases and J by 0 bases, with 9 bases between them. CDR3 in amino acids: CASSSKGANYGYTF. As DNA, the CDR3 is TGTGCCAGCAGTTCCAAGGGGGCTAACTATGGCTACACCTTC.

This clonotype has just a few counts. The chain uses TRBV6-6 and TRBJ2-7; D call uncertain. CDR3 size: 11 residues. Trimming removed 7 bases at V and 8 bases at J, with 12 bases between. Germline CDR1 is MNHNY and CDR2 is SVGAGI (reference sequence). CDR3 in DNA: TGTGCCAGCACATTTCGGTTTAAGCAGTACTTC. It is translated as CASTFRFKQYF.

The chain recombines TRBV7-9 with TRBJ1-4, with 8 positions matching TRBD1. The CDR3 totals 18 residues. V shed 3 bases and J 0 bases; nucleotides not matched to a gene: 9. From germline, CDR1 is SEHNR and CDR2 FQNEAQ (reference sequence). The CDR3 sequence: CASSFLPGQVATNEKLFF. In DNA form, the CDR3 reads TGTGCCAGCAGCTTTTTACCGGGACAGGTTGCAACTAATGAAAAACTGTTTTTT.

V gene TRBV6-5 combines with J gene TRBJ1-3; D unclear. V was cut by 0 bases and J by 9 bases, with 12 bases left in between. The CDR3 loop spans 14 amino acids. Germline V gene lookup returns CDR1 MNHEY and CDR2 SVGAGI. The CDR3 loop reads CASSYSIQRSTIYF. The DNA for the CDR3 is TGTGCCAGCAGTTACTCGATTCAGAGAAGCACCATATATTTT.

This clonotype was counted only a few times. The rearrangement links TRBV20-1 to TRBJ2-1; a possible D gene is TRBD1 (5 bases). Germline V CDR1 and CDR2: DFQATT, SNEGSKA (reference sequence). The V gene lost 4 bases and the J gene lost 3 bases, with 13 bases spanning the gap. CDR3 length: 14 residues. The CDR3 nucleotides read TGCAGTGCTATTGGGCAGGGATACTACAATGAGCAGTTCTTC. This translates into CSAIGQGYYNEQFF.

The chain joins TRBV27 to TRBJ2-2, with a tentative D call TRBD1 (5 bases). Per the germline V gene, CDR1 is MNHEY and CDR2 is SMNVEV (reference sequence). The CDR3 contains 15 residues. Trimming took 1 base from V and 13 from J, leaving 19 bases between them. CDR3 amino acids: CASSLFADLGQGLFF. CDR3 nucleotides: TGTGCCAGCAGTTTATTTGCCGACTTAGGGCAGGGGCTGTTTTTT.

This chain uses TRBV27 with TRBJ1-6; D not resolved. Trimming pared 1 base from V and 3 bases from J, leaving 16 bases between. CDR3 length: 18 amino acids. Germline assignment: CDR1 MNHEY and CDR2 SMNVEV (reference sequence). The CDR3 nucleotides read TGTGCCAGCAGTTTATTTTTGGCAGCAACACTCTATAATTCACCCCTCCACTTT. This translates into CASSLFLAATLYNSPLHF.

This clonotype was recorded at least ten times. The chain recombines TRBV29-1 with TRBJ2-1, with D possibly matching TRBD1 (6 bases). Trimming removed 0 bases from V and 2 bases from J, with 8 bases in between. Germline V gene data show CDR1 as SQVTM and CDR2 as ANQGSEA. The CDR3 totals 14 residues. CDR3 in amino acids: CSVEDQGTYNEQFF. CDR3 nucleotides: TGCAGCGTTGAAGATCAGGGGACCTACAATGAGCAGTTCTTC.

This chain connects TRBV28 to TRBJ1-1, with no clear D. CDR3 size: 14 residues. Germline values: CDR1 MDHEN, CDR2 SYDVKM. V dropped 5 bases and J dropped 5 bases, with 15 bases sitting between them. The CDR3 sequence: CASSTLVGKTEAFF. CDR3 nucleotide sequence: TGTGCCAGCAGTACCTTGGTGGGGAAGACTGAAGCTTTCTTT.

The V gene is TRBV7-6, the J gene TRBJ2-2; TRBD1 matches 11 bases. The CDR3 consists of 17 residues. Germline V gene lookup returns CDR1 SGHVS and CDR2 FNYEAQ. The V segment lost 2 bases and the J segment 4 bases; nucleotides outside the gene matches: 6. The CDR3 nucleotides are TGTGCCAGCAGCTTACAATCGGGACAGGGGGGCACCGGGGAGCTGTTTTTT. Residues: CASSLQSGQGGTGELFF.

The V gene is TRBV5-4, the J gene TRBJ2-4; D perhaps matches TRBD1 (6 bases). Germline values: CDR1 SGHNT, CDR2 YYREEE (reference sequence). This CDR3 is built from 13 residues. V shed 3 bases and J shed 8 bases, with 12 bases lying between them. CDR3 nucleotides: TGTGCCAGCAGCTCACAATCAGGGGACATTCAGTACTTC. Its translation is CASSSQSGDIQYF.

Here the CDR3 DNA reads TGTGCCAGCAGCTTAATAGCGGGAGGCAACAATGAGCAGTTCTTC. Translating it yields CASSLIAGGNNEQFF. The chain couples TRBV7-3 to TRBJ2-1; 10 bases match TRBD2. The J segment lost 5 bases and the V segment lost 1 base, leaving 2 bases of the junction unmatched. This CDR3 spans 15 amino acids. Germline CDR1 reads SGHTA; CDR2 reads FQGTGA.

This clonotype was seen only once. The chain combines TRBV5-4 with TRBJ2-1; maybe TRBD2 (6 bases). Germline assignment: CDR1 SGHNT and CDR2 YYREEE (reference sequence). CDR3 size: 15 residues. V dropped 1 base and J dropped 2 bases, with 10 bases sitting between them. The DNA of the CDR3 is TGTGCCAGCAGCTTGCGCGGGGCAACCTACAATGAGCAGTTCTTC. This encodes CASSLRGATYNEQFF.

The rearrangement uses TRBV5-4 and TRBJ2-5; a possible D gene is TRBD2 (5 bases). This CDR3 spans 14 amino acids. Germline-derived CDR1 and CDR2 are SGHNT and YYREEE (reference sequence). V lost 4 bases and J lost 2, with 12 bases in between. CDR3 loop: CASSREIGQETQYF. CDR3 in DNA: TGTGCCAGCAGCAGGGAGATTGGACAAGAGACCCAGTACTTC. Combining the CDR3 with reference TRBV5-4 and TRBJ2-5 gives the whole variable domain ETGVTQSPTHLIKTRGQQVTLRCSSQSGHNTVSWYQQALGQGPQFIFQYYREEENGRGNFPPRFSGLQFPNYSSELNVNALELDDSALYLCASSREIGQETQYFGPGTRLLVL.

This clonotype was seen only once. V usage is TRBV28 and J usage is TRBJ2-4, with TRBD2 identical over 14 bases. Germline CDR1 MDHEN, CDR2 SYDVKM. The V segment lost 5 bases and the J segment 1 base; nucleotides outside the gene matches: 22. CDR3 length equals 23 residues. The CDR3 sequence is CASSPNQAGTSGSFGWAKNIQYF. In nucleotides, the CDR3 is TGTGCCAGCAGTCCGAATCAAGCCGGGACTAGCGGGAGCTTCGGTTGGGCCAAAAACATTCAGTACTTC.

This clonotype is termed medium-sized (0.01 to 0.1%). The gene calls are TRBV6-2 or TRBV6-3 and TRBJ2-3; no definite D call. The V end lost 6 bases, the J end lost 5 bases, and 9 bases lay between the germline ends. Germline lookup yields CDR1 MNHEY and CDR2 SVGEGT. The CDR3 runs 12 residues. CDR3 DNA sequence: TGTGCCAGCAGCCCAACCGAAGATACGCAGTATTTT. Its protein product is CASSPTEDTQYF.

This chain links TRBV7-2 with TRBJ2-5, with 10 bases lining up with TRBD2. V shed 1 base, J shed 5 bases, and the junction held 4 bases outside the gene matches. This CDR3 has 15 amino acids. Germline V lookup: CDR1 SGHTA, CDR2 FQGNSA. As DNA, the CDR3 is TGTGCCAGCAGCTTAGGCGCTAGCGGGAGCGAGACCCAGTACTTC. Its protein product is CASSLGASGSETQYF.

This clonotype was counted a few times. This chain links TRBV20-1 with TRBJ2-3; D possibly uses TRBD1 or TRBD2 (6 bases each). The CDR3 spans 12 residues. Germline values: CDR1 DFQATT, CDR2 SNEGSKA (reference sequence). The CDR3 DNA is TGCAGCCCAGACTCCGGGGGCGATACGCAGTATTTT. It encodes CSPDSGGDTQYF.

This chain connects TRBV10-3 to TRBJ1-1, with D maybe TRBD1 (5 bases). CDR3 length: 12 residues. Trimming took off 6 bases at V and 2 bases at J, with 7 bases between the two ends. Germline V gene sequence: CDR1 ENHRY, CDR2 SYGVKD. CDR3 protein: CAISRDNTEAFF. The DNA for the CDR3 is TGTGCCATCAGCCGGGACAACACTGAAGCTTTCTTT.

This clonotype was seen only a few times. This chain uses TRBV12-5 with TRBJ2-7; 8 bases are a match to TRBD2. The CDR3 runs to 15 residues. Per the germline V gene, CDR1 is LGHNT and CDR2 is FRNRAP. V lost 3 bases to trimming and J lost 6 bases; unmatched junction nucleotides: 10. CDR3 sequence reads: CASGLGLAAPSEQYF. In DNA, the CDR3 is TGTGCTAGTGGTTTAGGACTAGCAGCCCCCTCCGAGCAGTACTTC.

This clonotype has a single count. The chain has TRBV28 and TRBJ2-7; D may be TRBD1 (5 bases). Trimming left V 2 bases short and J 3 bases short, with 14 bases between. CDR3 size: 15 residues. Germline V gene lookup returns CDR1 MDHEN and CDR2 SYDVKM. The CDR3: CASSLGSTRGYEQYF. In nucleotides, the CDR3 is TGTGCCAGCAGTTTAGGATCCACAAGGGGCTACGAGCAGTACTTC.

This clonotype has a handful of counts. CDR3 loop: CASSLYERTSGRAVKNEQFF. CDR3 nucleotide sequence: TGTGCCAGCAGCTTATATGAACGGACTAGCGGGAGGGCCGTAAAAAATGAGCAGTTCTTC. This chain uses TRBV13 with TRBJ2-1; 15 bases align to TRBD2. CDR3 length equals 20 residues. The V gene's germline CDR1 is PRHDT and CDR2 FYEKMQ (reference sequence). Trimming at V came to 2 bases and at J to 7 bases, leaving 15 bases not matched to a gene.

The table lists this clonotype with a few counts. This chain uses TRBV20-1 with TRBJ2-1; D is unresolved. V was pared by 5 bases and J by 9 bases, with 26 bases between. The CDR3 is 16 residues long. Germline CDR1 reads DFQATT; CDR2 reads SNEGSKA (reference sequence). CDR3 sequence: CSAPELYSTWGGEQFF. CDR3 in DNA: TGCAGTGCTCCCGAGCTCTATAGTACATGGGGTGGTGAGCAGTTCTTC.

This clonotype was counted a few times. This chain connects TRBV2 to TRBJ2-2; 7 bases agree with TRBD1. This CDR3 has 15 amino acids. Per germline, CDR1 SNHLY and CDR2 FYNNEI. V lost 5 bases and J lost 6; bases outside the gene matches: 9. CDR3 coding DNA: TGTGCCAGCAGTATTCAGGGACAGCTCCCCGGGGAGCTGTTTTTT. Amino acid sequence: CASSIQGQLPGELFF. Variable domain in full (rest from reference TRBV2 and TRBJ2-2): EPEVTQTPSHQVTQMGQEVILRCVPISNHLYFYWYRQILGQKVEFLVSFYNNEISEKSEIFDDQFSVERPDGSNFTLKIRSTKLEDSAMYFCASSIQGQLPGELFFGEGSRLTVL.

This clonotype appeared a few times. The chain employs TRBV20-1 and TRBJ2-4; TRBD1 matches 7 bases. Losses at the gene ends were 1 base for V and 3 bases for J; bases not matched to a gene: 21. In germline, CDR1 is DFQATT, CDR2 SNEGSKA (reference sequence). The CDR3 covers 20 residues. The CDR3 DNA reads as TGCAGTGCTAGAGCCCCTGAACTTGAGACAGGGTCCATCCGCAAAAACATTCAGTACTTC. Its translation is CSARAPELETGSIRKNIQYF.